A selection of T cell receptor beta chains follows, all from one sample in a study of regulatory T cells in long-lasting Graves disease. TCRdb re-called the multiplex PCR reads with MiXCR, one entry per CDR3 protein. Counted here are roughly 380,000 distinct CDR3 sequences, roughly a sixth occurring once; the ten biggest clones make up 25% to 30%. These sequences were also reported in another study, on T cells in Graves' hyperthyroidism and ophthalmopathy.

The sequencing here drew on peripheral blood mononuclear cells (PBMCs), taken at new diagnosis, from a patient treated with antithyroid drugs. Receptors were obtained from a middle-aged man with Graves disease. The CDR3 runs from the conserved cysteine through the conserved F or W. Each record gives: V gene, clone size, D gene, J gene, CDR3 DNA, CDR3 protein. The D gene is left open where the match is weak. Not every row has a clone size; where given, it reads once, few, many or a size class.

TRBV19,.,.,TRBJ1-2,TGTGCCAGTAGTATACGGGCGGCAGCCCCAAACTATGGCTACACCTTC,CASSIRAAAPNYGYTF
TRBV2,many,.,TRBJ2-7,TGTGCCAGCAGGGAATACCGGGACACCTCCTACGAGCAGTACTTC,CASREYRDTSYEQYF
TRBV6-5,many,TRBD1,TRBJ2-7,TGTGCCAGCAGTTACTTCCAGGGGGCGACGGACGAGCAGTACTTC,CASSYFQGATDEQYF
TRBV20-1,few,.,TRBJ2-7,TGCAGTGCGCCGTTTCTGGCTCACTACGAGCAGTACTTC,CSAPFLAHYEQYF
TRBV20-1,.,.,TRBJ1-1,TGCAGTGCCATTCGGGAGGGAGCTTTCTTT,CSAIREGAFF
TRBV7-3,many,.,TRBJ1-6,TGTGCCAGCAGCGAGGAGGGAAATTCACCCCTCCACTTT,CASSEEGNSPLHF
TRBV24-1,few,.,TRBJ2-3,TGTGCCACCAGTGATTTGACACGGGGCACAGATACGCAGTATTTT,CATSDLTRGTDTQYF
TRBV11-1,many,TRBD1,TRBJ1-1,TGTGCCAGCAGCCCGGGGACAGGGCGCGGGACTGAAGCTTTCTTT,CASSPGTGRGTEAFF
TRBV9,few,TRBD2,TRBJ2-6,TGTGCCAGCAGCACCCGGGGGGCTGGGGCCAACGTCCTGACTTTC,CASSTRGAGANVLTF
TRBV12-3/TRBV12-4,many,.,TRBJ1-2,TGTGCCAGCACCGATCTTAGGAGAGGCTACACCTTC,CASTDLRRGYTF
TRBV6-1,many,.,TRBJ1-5,TGTGCCAGCAGTGAAGCGCAGAGGGAAAATCAGCCCCAGCATTTT,CASSEAQRENQPQHF
TRBV5-4,.,.,TRBJ1-2,TGTGCCAGCAGGGACTCTTACTATGGCTACACCTTC,CASRDSYYGYTF
TRBV6-5,many,TRBD1,TRBJ1-2,TGTGCCAGCAGTTACTCGGCAGGGGGATTCTATGGCTACACCTTC,CASSYSAGGFYGYTF
TRBV28,many,.,TRBJ1-2,TGTGCCAGCAGTTTCCTTTGGGGCAGGACGGAAAACTATGGCTACACCTTC,CASSFLWGRTENYGYTF
TRBV10-3,.,.,TRBJ2-3,TGTGCCACCGGCCTAACAGATACGCAGTATTTT,CATGLTDTQYF
TRBV18,.,.,TRBJ2-7,TGTGCCAGCTCAGAGCGGGCAGTAACCTACGAGCAGTACTTC,CASSERAVTYEQYF
TRBV7-8,.,.,TRBJ1-4,TGTGCCAGCAGCCCCCGGGACGGTAATGAAAAACTGTTTTTT,CASSPRDGNEKLFF
TRBV20-1,many,.,TRBJ2-5,TGCAGTGCTAAGTGGCTAGCCCAAGAGACCCAGTACTTC,CSAKWLAQETQYF
TRBV6-2/TRBV6-3,many,.,TRBJ2-5,TGTGCCAGCCGGGTCGCTAGTTGGGAGACCCAGTACTTC,CASRVASWETQYF
TRBV12-3/TRBV12-4,.,TRBD2,TRBJ2-1,TGTGCCAGCACCAAGACTAGCGGGGCATACAATGAGCAGTTCTTC,CASTKTSGAYNEQFF
TRBV19,many,.,TRBJ1-1,TGTGCCAGTACCAACGCGAAGAACACTGAAGCTTTCTTT,CASTNAKNTEAFF
TRBV12-3/TRBV12-4,many,.,TRBJ2-5,TGTGCCAGCAGCCGCTCCCCCCAAGAGACCCAGTACTTC,CASSRSPQETQYF
TRBV5-1,.,.,TRBJ2-2,TGCGCCAGCAGCTTGTGGGTGAACACCGGGGAGCTGTTTTTT,CASSLWVNTGELFF
TRBV7-2,.,TRBD1,TRBJ2-6,TGTGCCAGCAGTCGCCAGGGGGCTGAGGCCAACGTCCTGACTTTC,CASSRQGAEANVLTF
TRBV24-1,.,.,TRBJ2-3,TGTGCCACCAGTGATCCTCCCGCAGATACGCAGTATTTT,CATSDPPADTQYF
TRBV4-2,few,.,TRBJ2-7,TGTGCCAGCAGCCAAGATTTCAGGGGGGTGGGTTACGAGCAGTACTTC,CASSQDFRGVGYEQYF
TRBV5-5,many,.,TRBJ1-1,TGTGCCAGCAGCCCGGGGCAGTTCTACACTGAAGCTTTCTTT,CASSPGQFYTEAFF
TRBV5-1,many,TRBD2,TRBJ2-7,TGCGCCAGCAGCTTGACTATCCCCGGGGGCCGGGGGGGCGAGCAGTACTTC,CASSLTIPGGRGGEQYF
TRBV5-1,few,TRBD1,TRBJ1-4,TGCGCCAGCAGCTGGACAGGGGTAGCAACTAATGAAAAACTGTTTTTT,CASSWTGVATNEKLFF
TRBV11-3,many,.,TRBJ2-5,TGTGCCAACAGCTTAGGCGGACTGACAAGGGAGACCCAGTACTTC,CANSLGGLTRETQYF
TRBV9,.,.,TRBJ2-7,TGTGCCAGCAGCGTAGGTGGGAGATCCTCCTACGAGCAGTACTTC,CASSVGGRSSYEQYF
TRBV12-5,.,.,TRBJ2-1,TGTGCTAGTGGTTGGGGGACTTGCACGAGCTCCTACAATGAGCAGTTCTTC,CASGWGTCTSSYNEQFF
TRBV20-1,few,.,TRBJ2-3,TGCAGTGCTAGCGGCGGGTTTCGAACCACAGATACGCAGTATTTT,CSASGGFRTTDTQYF
TRBV6-2/TRBV6-3,few,TRBD2,TRBJ2-1,TGTGCCAGCAGGGGACTAGCGGGGAGCTCCTACAATGAGCAGTTCTTC,CASRGLAGSSYNEQFF
TRBV18,.,.,TRBJ1-1,TGTGCCAGCTCACCACCTTCGGGGGCTGAGGCTTTCTTT,CASSPPSGAEAFF
TRBV29-1,many,TRBD1,TRBJ2-7,TGCAGCGTTCGAAGGGACAGGGACGCCGAGCAGTACTTC,CSVRRDRDAEQYF
TRBV3-1,many,TRBD2,TRBJ2-3,TGTGCCAGCAGCCAAGATCAACTAGCGGGGTATACGCAGTATTTT,CASSQDQLAGYTQYF
TRBV11-2,many,.,TRBJ2-1,TGTGCCAGCAGCTTAACAGGAAGAGGGCAGTACAATGAGCAGTTCTTC,CASSLTGRGQYNEQFF